The entry below gives a single TCR beta chain sequence along with its context. These data originate in a study of OX40 agonist ivuxolimab in advanced cancers. About the research overall: The patients got ivuxolimab, which is an agonistic anti-OX40 (CD134) antibody. Among those enrolled, mean age was approximately 60 years (range roughly 23 to 85) and about 81% were male. Patients achieving partial responses numbered three: one hepatocellular carcinoma case and two cutaneous melanoma cases.

Blood samples were obtained at baseline, cycle 4 day 1, and cycle 7 day 1. Germline lookup yields CDR1 SGHRS and CDR2 YFSETQ. This CDR3 comprises 17 residues. V lost 0 bases, J lost 6 bases, and 12 bases stayed unmatched. This table comes from immunoSEQ multiplex PCR, and its TCRdb copy is limited to in-frame clones, with some not included. The sample carries 80,000 to 100,000 clones, approximately 90% recorded once. The clonotype comes from an adult with an advanced solid tumor such as melanoma, head and neck, liver or kidney cancer. Specimen: CD4+ or CD8+ T cells sorted from blood, collected in a trial of the OX40 agonist ivuxolimab. The chain is built from TRBV5-1 and TRBJ1-1; 9 bases match TRBD1. CDR3 in DNA: TGCGCCAGCAGCTTGGCCGAACTTACAGGGGGCGCGGCTGAAGCTTTCTTT. The encoded protein is CASSLAELTGGAAEAFF. Filled out from reference TRBV5-1 and TRBJ1-1, the complete variable domain reads KAGVTQTPRYLIKTRGQQVTLSCSPISGHRSVSWYQQTPGQGLQFLFEYFSETQRNKGNFPGRFSGRQFSNSRSEMNVSTLELGDSALYLCASSLAELTGGAAEAFFGQGTRLTVV.